These 10 T cell receptor beta chains were sequenced from one sample in a study of monozygotic twins with inflammatory bowel disease (dated by TCRdb to between 2018 and 2021). Library method: 5' RACE. The sample was run on an Illumina HiSeq 2500. The reads, reprocessed by TCRdb, yield one row per CDR3 protein sequence and no DNA. The sample table holds some 450,000 distinct CDR3 sequences. More than 2% of the sample rests with the top ten. Sequencing used blood. These receptors came from a human donor with ulcerative colitis or Crohn's disease, or a healthy co-twin of an affected twin (not recorded which).

The CDR3 protein is CASSLASGRGRSNQPQHF. The V gene is TRBV7-2, the J gene TRBJ1-5. The CDR3 has 18 residues. From germline, CDR1 is SGHTA and CDR2 FQGNSA.

This chain connects TRBV6-1 to TRBJ2-2; TCRdb names TRBD2, which stays unverified in the absence of DNA. The CDR3 runs to 14 residues. CDR1 and CDR2 from the germline V gene are MNHNS and SASEGT. The CDR3 loop is CATRRGGGTGELFF.

The chain couples TRBV11-3 to TRBJ2-1; the TCRdb call, TRBD2, lacks DNA for checking. The V gene's germline CDR1 is SGHNT and CDR2 YENEEA. This CDR3 is built from 16 residues. CDR3 loop: CASSLVSAGSYNEQFF.

The chain couples TRBV20-1 to TRBJ2-7. CDR1 is DFQATT and CDR2 is SNEGSKA in the germline V gene (reference sequence). The CDR3 consists of 13 residues. This CDR3 is CSASPGATYEQYF.

J is TRBJ1-1 and V is TRBV5-1; TCRdb returns TRBD1, unconfirmable since there is no DNA. CDR3 size: 14 residues. Germline V gene lookup returns CDR1 SGHRS and CDR2 YFSETQ. Here the CDR3 reads CASSLGAWDTEAFF.

This chain joins TRBV5-1 and TRBJ1-1; TCRdb lists TRBD1, though no DNA is available to test this call. Germline V lookup: CDR1 SGHRS, CDR2 YFSETQ. This CDR3 spans 14 amino acids. The chain's CDR3 is CASSLHRGNTEAFF.

The chain has TRBV9 and TRBJ1-1; the TCRdb call, TRBD1, lacks DNA for checking. CDR3 size: 15 residues. Germline-derived CDR1 and CDR2 are SGDLS and YYNGEE. This CDR3 is CASSLTGTGLSEAFF.

V and J are TRBV29-1 and TRBJ2-2; TCRdb returns TRBD1, unconfirmable since there is no DNA. The CDR3 runs 12 residues. Germline V gene sequence: CDR1 SQVTM, CDR2 ANQGSEA. This CDR3 is CTARLNTGELFF.

The J gene is TRBJ2-3, the V gene TRBV5-4; as DNA is missing, the TRBD1 call by TCRdb cannot be tested. Germline assignment: CDR1 SGHNT and CDR2 YYREEE (reference sequence). This CDR3 comprises 13 residues. Here the CDR3 reads CASSTGVGDTQYF.

The CDR3 spells CASSAGRNSGNTIYF. The rearrangement links TRBV12-3 or TRBV12-4 to TRBJ1-3. This CDR3 region has 15 residues.